These 14 T cell receptor beta chains were all obtained from the same sample, sequenced in a study of CD8+CD57+ T cells in acquired aplastic anemia. Both TCR beta VDJ combination and CDR3 sequence profiling were carried out. Genomic DNA was the template for this profiling. TCRdb re-called the reads through MiXCR, storing one row per CDR3 protein. The sample yields under 350,000 distinct CDR3 sequences, around three fifths seen once. Sequenced input: sorted CD4+, CD8+, or CD8+CD57+ T cells (not recorded which) from PBMCs. The origin of the receptors is a human donor with severe aplastic anemia or a healthy control (not recorded which).

This clonotype has at least ten counts. This sequence joins TRBV5-1 and TRBJ2-7, with 7 positions matching TRBD1. V shed 4 bases, J shed 0 bases, and the junction held 7 bases outside the gene matches. The CDR3 runs to 15 residues. Germline values: CDR1 SGHRS, CDR2 YFSETQ. CDR3 sequence reads: CASSGQGVSSYEQYF. The CDR3 DNA is TGCGCCAGCAGCGGGCAGGGGGTGAGCTCCTACGAGCAGTACTTC. Based on the CDR3 plus reference TRBV5-1 and TRBJ2-7, the full variable domain is KAGVTQTPRYLIKTRGQQVTLSCSPISGHRSVSWYQQTPGQGLQFLFEYFSETQRNKGNFPGRFSGRQFSNSRSEMNVSTLELGDSALYLCASSGQGVSSYEQYFGPGTRLTVT.

Many counts were recorded for this clonotype. CDR3 sequence: CASTRTARHGSPLHF. The CDR3 region has the DNA TGTGCCAGCACCCGGACAGCGAGACATGGTTCACCCCTCCACTTT. This chain joins TRBV27 and TRBJ1-6, with TRBD1 as a possible D gene (6 bases). Germline V gives CDR1 MNHEY, CDR2 SMNVEV (reference sequence). The CDR3 has 15 residues. The V end was cut by 7 bases, the J end by 9 bases, with 19 bases between.

The V gene is TRBV2, the J gene TRBJ2-3; D is uncertain. Per germline, CDR1 SNHLY and CDR2 FYNNEI. Trimming removed 6 bases from V and 2 bases from J, with 9 bases in between. CDR3 length equals 13 residues. DNA of the CDR3: TGTGCCAGCAGGACTGGGCCCACAGATACGCAGTATTTT. It encodes CASRTGPTDTQYF.

This sequence joins TRBV27 and TRBJ1-1; D perhaps matches TRBD1 (6 bases). With 6 bases removed from V and 1 base from J, the gap between germline ends came to 12 bases. This CDR3 has 14 amino acids. CDR1 and CDR2 from the germline V gene are MNHEY and SMNVEV (reference sequence). The CDR3 nucleotides read TGTGCCAGCAGCCAACGGACAGCGAACACTGAAGCTTTCTTT. Its protein product is CASSQRTANTEAFF.

This sequence joins TRBV5-1 and TRBJ1-1; a weak D match, TRBD1 (5 bases). This CDR3 region has 14 residues. CDR1 and CDR2 from the germline V gene are SGHRS and YFSETQ. V lost 0 bases and J 6 bases, leaving 12 bases between the germline ends. Written as DNA, the CDR3 is TGCGCCAGCAGCTTGGGGGACCAAGGACCTGAAGCTTTCTTT. It translates to CASSLGDQGPEAFF.

The sample holds a few counts of this clonotype. The gene calls are TRBV7-3 and TRBJ2-7; 12 positions match TRBD1. This CDR3 region has 16 residues. Germline loops: CDR1 SGHTA, CDR2 FQGTGA. V was clipped by 5 bases and J by 6 bases; unmatched bases: 11. This CDR3 reads CASSRGGDRGQSEQYF. The CDR3 DNA sequence: TGTGCCAGCAGCCGAGGGGGGGACAGGGGGCAAAGCGAGCAGTACTTC. The variable domain in full, with the rest retrieved from reference TRBV7-3 and TRBJ2-7, is GAGVSQTPSNKVTEKGKYVELRCDPISGHTALYWYRQSLGQGPEFLIYFQGTGAADDSGLPNDRFFAVRPEGSVSTLKIQRTERGDSAVYLCASSRGGDRGQSEQYFGPGTRLTVT.

This chain uses TRBV15 with TRBJ1-4, with a weak D call TRBD1 (6 bases). The CDR3 extends over 13 amino acids. Deletions cut 4 bases from V and 6 bases from J, with 9 bases between. The germline V gene has CDR1 LNHNV and CDR2 YYDKDF (reference sequence). The CDR3 reads CATSMGAYEKLFF. The DNA for the CDR3 is TGTGCCACCAGCATGGGGGCCTATGAAAAACTGTTTTTT.

This clonotype has at least ten counts. The chain is built from TRBV7-6 and TRBJ1-3; the D is unclear. Trimming stripped 6 bases from V and 6 bases from J, with 15 bases between. The CDR3 has 14 amino acids. The germline CDR1 and CDR2 sequences are SGHVS and FNYEAQ. The CDR3 is CASSQGSGVNTIYF. The DNA of the CDR3 is TGTGCCAGCAGTCAAGGTTCGGGAGTAAACACCATATATTTT.

This chain connects TRBV20-1 to TRBJ2-1; TRBD2 matches at 11 bases. CDR3 length: 19 amino acids. The V gene end was trimmed by 1 base and the J gene end by 0 bases; junction bases not matched to a gene: 11. Looked up from germline, CDR1 is DFQATT and CDR2 is SNEGSKA (reference sequence). DNA for the CDR3: TGCAGTGCTAGAGGAATTGGGACTAGCGGCGCCAGCTCCTACAATGAGCAGTTCTTC. This sequence encodes CSARGIGTSGASSYNEQFF.

This clonotype was detected many times. The chain uses TRBV4-3 and TRBJ2-2, with TRBD2 identical over 13 bases. In germline, CDR1 is LGHNA, CDR2 YSLEER. J was trimmed by 2 bases and V by 7 bases; bases with no gene match: 7. This CDR3 has 17 amino acids. CDR3 sequence reads: CASNQGLAGSNTGELFF. Here the CDR3 DNA reads TGCGCCAGCAACCAGGGACTAGCGGGATCAAACACCGGGGAGCTGTTTTTT.

A few counts support this clonotype. The rearrangement joins TRBV7-2 to TRBJ2-5; 14 bases agree with TRBD2. There are 18 residues in the CDR3. In germline, CDR1 is SGHTA, CDR2 FQGNSA. V was clipped by 1 base and J by 6 bases; unmatched bases: 10. CDR3 sequence reads: CASSLGRRLAGGIKTQYF. DNA for the CDR3: TGTGCCAGCAGCTTAGGTCGTCGACTAGCGGGGGGGATAAAGACCCAGTACTTC.

This chain links TRBV19 with TRBJ2-3; unclear D gene. The V gene's germline CDR1 is LNHDA and CDR2 SQIVND (reference sequence). V lost 5 bases and J lost 0, with 9 bases in between. The CDR3 extends over 14 amino acids. CDR3 protein: CASSVESSTDTQYF. CDR3 coding DNA: TGTGCCAGTAGTGTGGAATCTAGCACAGATACGCAGTATTTT.

The V call is TRBV7-2, the J call TRBJ2-1; D is perhaps TRBD1 (6 bases). CDR1 is SGHTA, CDR2 FQGNSA, per germline. V dropped 3 bases and J dropped 9 bases, with 12 bases sitting between them. The CDR3 is made up of 13 amino acids. CDR3 coding DNA: TGTGCCAGCAGCTTTCGACAGGAAAGTGAGCAGTTCTTC. Translating it yields CASSFRQESEQFF. Full variable domain (rest looked up from reference TRBV7-2 and TRBJ2-1): GAGVSQSPSNKVTEKGKDVELRCDPISGHTALYWYRQSLGQGLEFLIYFQGNSAPDKSGLPSDRFSAERTGGSVSTLTIQRTQQEDSAVYLCASSFRQESEQFFGPGTRLTVL.

This clonotype was recorded at least ten times. V is TRBV14 and J is TRBJ1-6; D is undetermined. The CDR3 is made up of 13 amino acids. Looked up from germline, CDR1 is SGHDN and CDR2 is FVKESK. The germline V and J ends were trimmed by 0 bases and 8 bases, with 5 bases remaining between them. As DNA, the CDR3 is TGTGCCAGCAGCCAAGATGGGGATTCACCCCTCCACTTT. Its protein product is CASSQDGDSPLHF.